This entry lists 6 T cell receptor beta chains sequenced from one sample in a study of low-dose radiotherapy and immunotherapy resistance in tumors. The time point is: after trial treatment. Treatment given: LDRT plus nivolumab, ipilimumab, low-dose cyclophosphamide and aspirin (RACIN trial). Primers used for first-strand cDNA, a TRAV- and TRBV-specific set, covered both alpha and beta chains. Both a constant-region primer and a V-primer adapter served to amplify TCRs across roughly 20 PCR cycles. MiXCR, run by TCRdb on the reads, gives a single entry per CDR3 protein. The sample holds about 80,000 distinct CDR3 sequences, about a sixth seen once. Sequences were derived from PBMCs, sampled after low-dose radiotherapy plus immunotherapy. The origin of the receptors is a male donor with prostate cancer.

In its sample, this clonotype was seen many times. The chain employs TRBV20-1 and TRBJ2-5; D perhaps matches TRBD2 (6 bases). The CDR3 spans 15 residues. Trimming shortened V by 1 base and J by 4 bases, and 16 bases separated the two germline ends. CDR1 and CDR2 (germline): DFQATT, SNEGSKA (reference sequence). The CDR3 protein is CSARGRDFAAETQYF. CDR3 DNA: TGCAGTGCTAGAGGCCGGGACTTTGCTGCAGAGACCCAGTACTTC.

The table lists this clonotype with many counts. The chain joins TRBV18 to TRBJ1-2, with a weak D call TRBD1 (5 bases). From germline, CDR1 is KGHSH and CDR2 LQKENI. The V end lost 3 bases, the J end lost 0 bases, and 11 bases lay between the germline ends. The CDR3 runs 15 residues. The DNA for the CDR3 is TGTGCCAGCTCACCCGGGACGGCAGCTAACTATGGCTACACCTTC. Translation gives CASSPGTAANYGYTF.

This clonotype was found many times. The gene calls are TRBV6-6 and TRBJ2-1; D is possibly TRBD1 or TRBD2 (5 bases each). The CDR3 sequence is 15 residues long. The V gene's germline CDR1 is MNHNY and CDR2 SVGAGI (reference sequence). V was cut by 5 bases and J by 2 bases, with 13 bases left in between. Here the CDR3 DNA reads TGTGCCAGCAGTAACCTCGGGACGGCCTACAATGAGCAGTTCTTC. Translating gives CASSNLGTAYNEQFF.

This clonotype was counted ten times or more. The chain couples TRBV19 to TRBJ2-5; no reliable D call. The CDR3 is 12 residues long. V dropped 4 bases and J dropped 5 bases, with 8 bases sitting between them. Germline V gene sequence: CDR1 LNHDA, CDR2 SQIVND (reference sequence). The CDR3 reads CASSRGTETQYF. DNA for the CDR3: TGTGCCAGTAGTAGGGGTACGGAGACCCAGTACTTC.

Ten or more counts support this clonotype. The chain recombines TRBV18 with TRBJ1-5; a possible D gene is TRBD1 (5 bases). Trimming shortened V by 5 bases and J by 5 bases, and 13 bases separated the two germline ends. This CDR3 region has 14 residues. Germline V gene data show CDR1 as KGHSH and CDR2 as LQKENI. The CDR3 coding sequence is TGTGCCAGCTCAATTGAGGGGCCCCATCAGCCCCAGCATTTT. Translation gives CASSIEGPHQPQHF.

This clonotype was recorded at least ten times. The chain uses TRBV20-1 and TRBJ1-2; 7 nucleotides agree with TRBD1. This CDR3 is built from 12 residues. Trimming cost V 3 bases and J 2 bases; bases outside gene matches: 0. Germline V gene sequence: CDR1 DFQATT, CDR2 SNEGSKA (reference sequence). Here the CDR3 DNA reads TGCAGTGCTAGGGGACAGAACTATGGCTACACCTTC. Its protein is CSARGQNYGYTF.